The 27 T cell receptor beta chains below were found in one sample sequenced in a study of CD8 T cells in ankylosing spondylitis. Study results and limitations: A TCR beta motif of 7 or 8 highly homologous variants appeared characteristic of ankylosing spondylitis blood.

For these receptors, no antigen is known. TCRdb ran MiXCR on the 5' RACE reads and lists one entry per CDR3 protein. In the table there are fewer than 400,000 distinct CDR3 sequences, 20% to 25% of which are singletons. The material sequenced was blood, either unsorted or a sorted T cell fraction (not recorded which). The origin of the receptors is a male donor with ankylosing spondylitis.

The chain uses TRBV30 and TRBJ1-5; weak D call: TRBD1 (6 bases). V gave up 8 bases and J gave up 0 bases, with 14 bases separating them. The CDR3 totals 14 residues. The germline V gene has CDR1 GTSNPN and CDR2 SVGIG (reference sequence). The CDR3 DNA is TGTGCCGGGGGCGGGGGAATTAGCAATCAGCCCCAGCATTTT. Translated, it gives CAGGGGISNQPQHF.

This clonotype appeared a few times. The chain carries TRBV20-1 and TRBJ2-7; unclear D gene. V was shortened by 3 bases and J by 5 bases, with 8 bases between the two germline ends. Germline V CDR1 and CDR2: DFQATT, SNEGSKA (reference sequence). This CDR3 is 11 amino acids long. CDR3 loop: CSARGTNEQYF. The CDR3 region has the DNA TGCAGTGCTAGGGGTACAAACGAGCAGTACTTC.

This clonotype was picked up a small number of times. The gene calls are TRBV7-2 and TRBJ2-3; no clear D. Germline V CDR1 and CDR2: SGHTA, FQGNSA. This CDR3 is built from 13 residues. Trimming stripped 1 base from V and 6 bases from J, with 8 bases between. This CDR3 is CASSLDAADTQYF. DNA for the CDR3: TGTGCCAGCAGCTTAGACGCGGCGGATACGCAGTATTTT.

The sample holds a few counts of this clonotype. This chain joins TRBV2 and TRBJ1-5, with D unresolved. Germline loops: CDR1 SNHLY, CDR2 FYNNEI. V lost 5 bases, J lost 9 bases, and 14 bases lay in between. This CDR3 has 13 residues. DNA of the CDR3: TGTGCCAGCAGTACCGGGCCAGGCGGGCCCCAGCATTTT. This codes for CASSTGPGGPQHF.

A few counts support this clonotype. V usage is TRBV20-1 and J usage is TRBJ2-1; TRBD2 agrees at 7 bases. V shed 2 bases, J shed 3 bases, and the junction held 7 bases outside the gene matches. The CDR3 is 15 residues long. The V gene's germline CDR1 is DFQATT and CDR2 SNEGSKA (reference sequence). CDR3 loop: CSARRASGDYNEQFF. CDR3 nucleotide sequence: TGCAGTGCTAGAAGGGCTAGCGGAGACTACAATGAGCAGTTCTTC.

This clonotype was observed at least ten times. CDR3 protein: CSAQWSQPGTSSTDTQYF. CDR3 nucleotides: TGCAGTGCTCAGTGGTCTCAGCCCGGGACTAGCAGCACAGATACGCAGTATTTT. The J gene is TRBJ2-3, the V gene TRBV20-1, with 9 bases identical to TRBD2. The length of the CDR3 is 18 residues. V dropped 5 bases and J dropped 0; count of bases not matched to a gene: 15. CDR1 is DFQATT and CDR2 is SNEGSKA in the germline V gene (reference sequence).

This clonotype was found many times. The chain recombines TRBV27 with TRBJ1-1, with 8 bases identical to TRBD1. The germline gives CDR1 MNHEY, CDR2 SMNVEV (reference sequence). The CDR3 length is 17 residues. V lost 2 bases to trimming and J lost 0 bases; unmatched junction nucleotides: 8. In nucleotides, the CDR3 is TGTGCCAGCAGTTTAGGGGCAGGGGGCACGGTGAACACTGAAGCTTTCTTT. This sequence encodes CASSLGAGGTVNTEAFF.

This clonotype appeared a few times. The V and J genes are TRBV7-9 and TRBJ2-4, with D possibly being TRBD1 or TRBD2 (5 bases each). Deletions cut 4 bases from V and 9 bases from J, with 16 bases between. Germline lookup yields CDR1 SEHNR and CDR2 FQNEAQ (reference sequence). The CDR3 totals 14 residues. The CDR3 region has the DNA TGTGCCAGCAGCTCTGGGGGAAGGGGCGGCATTCAGTACTTC. Its translation: CASSSGGRGGIQYF.

This clonotype has only a few counts. The chain combines TRBV5-1 with TRBJ2-2; 8 positions agree with TRBD1. This CDR3 is 16 amino acids long. CDR1 is SGHRS, CDR2 YFSETQ, per germline. V was pared by 3 bases and J by 6 bases, with 10 bases of the junction left unmatched. The CDR3 reads CASSSPDRAVAGELFF. In DNA, the CDR3 is TGCGCCAGCAGCTCCCCGGACAGGGCAGTGGCCGGGGAGCTGTTTTTT.

This clonotype has at least ten counts. V gene TRBV29-1 combines with J gene TRBJ1-1; D remains unclear. Trimming pared 5 bases from V and 0 bases from J, leaving 4 bases between. The CDR3 length is 11 residues. CDR1 is SQVTM and CDR2 is ANQGSEA in the germline V gene. In DNA, the CDR3 is TGCAGCGTTAACATGAACACTGAAGCTTTCTTT. This encodes CSVNMNTEAFF. Complete variable domain (other parts from reference TRBV29-1 and TRBJ1-1): SAVISQKPSRDICQRGTSLTIQCQVDSQVTMMFWYRQQPGQSLTLIATANQGSEATYESGFVIDKFPISRPNLTFSTLTVSNMSPEDSSIYLCSVNMNTEAFFGQGTRLTVV.

J is TRBJ2-7 and V is TRBV7-9; 8 bases are shared with TRBD1. The CDR3 totals 14 residues. The V and J ends lost 7 bases and 2 bases, in that order; junction bases with no gene match: 7. Looked up from germline, CDR1 is SEHNR and CDR2 is FQNEAQ (reference sequence). Here the CDR3 DNA reads TGTGCCAGCATCCTCGGGACAGGCGCCTACGAGCAGTACTTC. It is translated as CASILGTGAYEQYF.

This clonotype has more than one count but fewer than ten. The rearrangement links TRBV5-1 to TRBJ2-5; 9 bases are a match to TRBD2. CDR1 is SGHRS and CDR2 is YFSETQ in the germline V gene. The CDR3 length is 15 residues. V shed 0 bases and J 2 bases; nucleotides not matched to a gene: 2. CDR3 amino acids: CASSLAAGGQETQYF. DNA for the CDR3: TGCGCCAGCAGCTTGGCTGCGGGAGGGCAAGAGACCCAGTACTTC.

The V and J genes are TRBV19 and TRBJ2-7; D not resolved. Germline V CDR1 and CDR2: LNHDA, SQIVND (reference sequence). Trimming shortened V by 0 bases and J by 4 bases, and 10 bases separated the two germline ends. The CDR3 extends over 14 amino acids. Here the CDR3 reads CASSIDRASYEQYF. DNA of the CDR3: TGTGCCAGTAGTATAGATCGAGCCTCATACGAGCAGTACTTC.

The sample holds a few counts of this clonotype. The chain links TRBV3-1 to TRBJ2-5; no definite D call. CDR1 is LGHDT, CDR2 YNNKEL, per germline (reference sequence). Deletions cut 8 bases from V and 5 bases from J, with 12 bases between. The CDR3 contains 12 residues. The CDR3 nucleotides are TGTGCCAGCTTTTCCAGTACGGAGACCCAGTACTTC. Protein: CASFSSTETQYF.

The rearrangement links TRBV7-9 to TRBJ2-1; TRBD2 might be the D (6 bases). This CDR3 has 15 residues. From germline, CDR1 is SEHNR and CDR2 FQNEAQ (reference sequence). V was clipped by 1 base and J by 4 bases, with 11 bases between them. The CDR3 DNA reads TGTGCCAGCAGCTTAGAATATCGGGGGTACAATGAGCAGTTCTTC. This codes for CASSLEYRGYNEQFF.

This clonotype was seen more than once but under ten times. V gene TRBV6-6 combines with J gene TRBJ2-1; D is possibly TRBD1 or TRBD2 (5 bases each). The CDR3 extends over 13 amino acids. Germline V gene sequence: CDR1 MNHNY, CDR2 SVGAGI (reference sequence). The V gene lost 7 bases and the J gene lost 10 bases, with 17 bases spanning the gap. CDR3 sequence reads: CASTAAWGKEQFF. CDR3 nucleotide sequence: TGTGCCAGCACCGCGGCCTGGGGGAAAGAGCAGTTCTTC.

This chain links TRBV15 with TRBJ1-5; TRBD1 is a possible D gene (5 bases). There are 17 residues in the CDR3. V lost 0 bases and J 3 bases, leaving 15 bases between the germline ends. Germline V lookup: CDR1 LNHNV, CDR2 YYDKDF (reference sequence). CDR3 amino acids: CATSRDEGTASNQPQHF. The CDR3 DNA reads as TGTGCCACCAGCAGAGATGAGGGGACGGCTTCCAATCAGCCCCAGCATTTT.

The chain uses TRBV12-3 or TRBV12-4 and TRBJ1-3; D not resolved. The CDR3 is 14 amino acids. Deletions cut 4 bases from V and 0 bases from J, with 7 bases between. CDR3 protein: CASSSTSSGNTIYF. The CDR3 DNA reads TGTGCCAGCAGTTCGACAAGCTCTGGAAACACCATATATTTT.

This clonotype appeared a few times. J is TRBJ2-1 and V is TRBV3-1; weak D call: TRBD2 (6 bases). Trimming took off 3 bases at V and 4 bases at J, with 16 bases between the two ends. Germline CDR1 reads LGHDT; CDR2 reads YNNKEL (reference sequence). This CDR3 spans 16 amino acids. CDR3 sequence (DNA): TGTGCCAGCAGCCAGATGCCAGCTAGCGAATACAATGAGCAGTTCTTC. As protein: CASSQMPASEYNEQFF.

CDR3 bases: TGTGCCACCTTAAGCGAGGGCGCTGGCACTGAAGCTTTCTTT. Translation: CATLSEGAGTEAFF. J is TRBJ1-1 and V is TRBV7-9; D ambiguous. The CDR3 length is 14 residues. The germline V gene encodes CDR1 SEHNR and CDR2 FQNEAQ (reference sequence). The V end was cut by 10 bases, the J end by 4 bases, with 19 bases between. The whole variable domain, filled in from reference TRBV7-9 and TRBJ1-1, reads DTGVSQNPRHKITKRGQNVTFRCDPISEHNRLYWYRQTLGQGPEFLTYFQNEAQLEKSRLLSDRFSAERPKGSFSTLEIQRTEQGDSAMYLCATLSEGAGTEAFFGQGTRLTVV.

This sequence joins TRBV30 and TRBJ2-3, with D hard to call. CDR1 and CDR2 (germline): GTSNPN, SVGIG (reference sequence). Trimming took off 7 bases at V and 0 bases at J, with 11 bases between the two ends. The CDR3 contains 13 residues. This CDR3 reads CASSGSSTDTQYF. The CDR3 nucleotides read TGTGCCTCGTCCGGGTCTAGCACAGATACGCAGTATTTT.

The rearrangement links TRBV10-3 to TRBJ2-1; D ambiguous. Germline V gives CDR1 ENHRY, CDR2 SYGVKD. The V end lost 4 bases, the J end lost 8 bases, and 6 bases lay between the germline ends. The CDR3 consists of 11 residues. CDR3 residues: CAISGTDEQFF. The CDR3 coding sequence is TGTGCCATCAGTGGGACCGATGAGCAGTTCTTC.

The chain carries TRBV5-1 and TRBJ2-5; D might be TRBD1 (5 bases). The V end lost 5 bases, the J end lost 5 bases, and 16 bases lay between the germline ends. Germline-derived CDR1 and CDR2 are SGHRS and YFSETQ. The CDR3 has 14 amino acids. CDR3 bases: TGCGCCAGCAGTGAAGGCAGGGCCCCGGAGACCCAGTACTTC. As protein: CASSEGRAPETQYF.

The genes are TRBV7-3 and TRBJ2-1; D assignment may be TRBD1 or TRBD2 (7 bases each). The CDR3 totals 14 residues. Germline CDR1 is SGHTA and CDR2 is FQGTGA. Trimming took 2 bases from V and 6 from J, leaving 11 bases between them. This CDR3 is CASSLVRGGNEQFF. In DNA, the CDR3 is TGTGCCAGCAGCTTAGTCAGGGGGGGCAATGAGCAGTTCTTC.

This sequence joins TRBV29-1 and TRBJ2-5; D not certain. Germline V gives CDR1 SQVTM, CDR2 ANQGSEA. Trimming pared 7 bases from V and 7 bases from J, leaving 19 bases between. There are 13 residues in the CDR3. The CDR3 reads CSAIKDPNGTQYF. The CDR3 bases are TGCAGCGCTATAAAGGACCCGAATGGGACCCAGTACTTC. Together with reference TRBV29-1 and TRBJ2-5, the CDR3 gives the full variable domain: SAVISQKPSRDICQRGTSLTIQCQVDSQVTMMFWYRQQPGQSLTLIATANQGSEATYESGFVIDKFPISRPNLTFSTLTVSNMSPEDSSIYLCSAIKDPNGTQYFGPGTRLLVL.

V and J are TRBV7-9 and TRBJ2-7; D is perhaps TRBD2 (6 bases). The germline CDR1 and CDR2 sequences are SEHNR and FQNEAQ (reference sequence). Deletions cut 5 bases from V and 2 bases from J, with 13 bases between. CDR3 length: 14 residues. The CDR3 coding sequence is TGTGCCAGCAGCCTGGGAGGATCCGCCTACGAGCAGTACTTC. Its protein product is CASSLGGSAYEQYF.

This sequence joins TRBV5-1 and TRBJ2-1, with D unclear. Germline CDR1 reads SGHRS; CDR2 reads YFSETQ. This CDR3 is 14 amino acids long. The germline V and J ends were trimmed by 0 bases and 5 bases, with 9 bases remaining between them. CDR3 nucleotides: TGCGCCAGCAGCTTGGGGGAAGCGCACAATGAGCAGTTCTTC. As protein: CASSLGEAHNEQFF.